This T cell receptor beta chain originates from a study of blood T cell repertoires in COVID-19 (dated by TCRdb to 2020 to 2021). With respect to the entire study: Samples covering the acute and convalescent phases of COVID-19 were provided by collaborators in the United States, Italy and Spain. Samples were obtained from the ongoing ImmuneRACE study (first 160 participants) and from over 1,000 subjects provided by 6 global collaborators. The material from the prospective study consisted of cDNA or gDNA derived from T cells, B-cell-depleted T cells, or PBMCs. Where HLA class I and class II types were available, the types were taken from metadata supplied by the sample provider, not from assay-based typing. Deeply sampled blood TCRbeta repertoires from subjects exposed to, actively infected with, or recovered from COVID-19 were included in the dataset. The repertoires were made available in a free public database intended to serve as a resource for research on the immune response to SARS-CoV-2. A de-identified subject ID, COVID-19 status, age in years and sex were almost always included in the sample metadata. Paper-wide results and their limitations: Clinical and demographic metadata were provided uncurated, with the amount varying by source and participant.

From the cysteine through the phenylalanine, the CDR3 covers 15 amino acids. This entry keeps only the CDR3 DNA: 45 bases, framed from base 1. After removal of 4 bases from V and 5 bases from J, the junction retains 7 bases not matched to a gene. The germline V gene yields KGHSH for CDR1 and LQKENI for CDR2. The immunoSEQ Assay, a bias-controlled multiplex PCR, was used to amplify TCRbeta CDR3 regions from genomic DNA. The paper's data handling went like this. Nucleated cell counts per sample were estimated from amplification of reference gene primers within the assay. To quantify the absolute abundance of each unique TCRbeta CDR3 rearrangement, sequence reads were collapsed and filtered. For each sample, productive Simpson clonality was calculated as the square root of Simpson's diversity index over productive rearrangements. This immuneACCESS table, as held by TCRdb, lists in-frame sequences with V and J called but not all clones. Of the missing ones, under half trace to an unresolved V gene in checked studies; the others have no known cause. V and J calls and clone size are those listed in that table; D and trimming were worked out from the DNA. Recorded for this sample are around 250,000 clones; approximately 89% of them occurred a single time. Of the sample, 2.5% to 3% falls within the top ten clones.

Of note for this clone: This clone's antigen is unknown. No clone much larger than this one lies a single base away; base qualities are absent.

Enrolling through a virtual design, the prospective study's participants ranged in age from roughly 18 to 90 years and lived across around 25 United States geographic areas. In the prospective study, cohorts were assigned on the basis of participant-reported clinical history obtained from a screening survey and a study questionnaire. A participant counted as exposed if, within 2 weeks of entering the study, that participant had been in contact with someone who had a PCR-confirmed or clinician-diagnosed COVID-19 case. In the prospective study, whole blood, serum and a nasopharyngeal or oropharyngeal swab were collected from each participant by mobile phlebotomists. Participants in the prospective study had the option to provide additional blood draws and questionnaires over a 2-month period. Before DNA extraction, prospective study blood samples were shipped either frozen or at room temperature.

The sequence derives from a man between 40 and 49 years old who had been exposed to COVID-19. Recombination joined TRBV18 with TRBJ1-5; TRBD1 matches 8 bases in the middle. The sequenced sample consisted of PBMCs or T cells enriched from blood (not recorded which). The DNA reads TGTGCCAGCTCACTCCTCGGGACAGGTTATCAGCCCCAGCATTTT. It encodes CASSLLGTGYQPQHF.